The rows below give T cell receptor beta chains drawn from one sample of a study of regulatory T cells in long-lasting Graves disease. TCRdb fed the multiplex PCR reads into MiXCR, producing one record per CDR3 protein. Counted here are approximately 490,000 distinct CDR3 sequences, about 17% occurring once; the ten biggest clones make up 10% to 15%. The same specimen was also included in a second study, on T cells in Graves' hyperthyroidism and ophthalmopathy.

This sample comprised peripheral blood mononuclear cells (PBMCs), obtained at new diagnosis, from a patient treated with antithyroid drugs. Receptor source: a man aged 40-49 years with Graves disease. Each CDR3 is given with its conserved first and last residue. D genes are given only for firm matches. Clone size, where shown, is once, few, many, or a class for clones that have expanded.

>TRBV20-1|TRBD1|TRBJ2-5|many
CSARDSQGAGETQYF
TGCAGTGCTAGAGATAGTCAGGGGGCAGGGGAGACCCAGTACTTC
>TRBV20-1|TRBD1|TRBJ2-2|.
CSARDLLTGEGGELFF
TGCAGTGCTAGAGACCTCCTGACAGGGGAAGGCGGGGAGCTGTTTTTT
>TRBV19|.|TRBJ1-1|.
CASREGVTEAFF
TGTGCCAGTAGAGAGGGTGTCACTGAAGCTTTCTTT
>TRBV12-3/TRBV12-4|.|TRBJ2-3|.
CASSSFGGLTRTDTQYF
TGTGCCAGCAGCTCTTTTGGGGGACTTACGCGCACAGATACGCAGTATTTT
>TRBV12-3/TRBV12-4|.|TRBJ1-2|.
CASFSGKGYGYTF
TGTGCCAGCTTCTCGGGGAAAGGATATGGCTACACCTTC
>TRBV28|TRBD2|TRBJ2-2|few
CASSLAGGINTGELFF
TGTGCCAGCAGTTTAGCGGGGGGCATCAACACCGGGGAGCTGTTTTTT
>TRBV4-1|.|TRBJ2-2|.
CASSQDRGYTGELFF
TGCGCCAGCAGCCAAGATCGAGGGTACACCGGGGAGCTGTTTTTT
>TRBV28|.|TRBJ1-1|many
CASTHAWGNTEAFF
TGTGCCAGCACCCACGCTTGGGGGAACACTGAAGCTTTCTTT
>TRBV27|.|TRBJ2-6|.
CASSYNSGANVLTF
TGTGCCAGCAGTTACAACTCTGGGGCCAACGTCCTGACTTTC
>TRBV20-1|.|TRBJ2-7|many
CSARGGASSYEQYF
TGCAGTGCTAGGGGCGGGGCCAGCTCCTACGAGCAGTACTTC
>TRBV27|.|TRBJ2-7|many
CATVSNYPVYEQYF
TGTGCCACCGTATCGAATTACCCGGTCTACGAGCAGTACTTC
>TRBV29-1|TRBD2|TRBJ2-7|few
CSPNGGGSSSEQYF
TGCAGCCCCAACGGGGGGGGTTCGAGCTCCGAGCAGTACTTC
>TRBV19|TRBD2|TRBJ2-1|few
CASSTGLGYNEQFF
TGTGCCAGTAGTACTGGACTAGGGTACAATGAGCAGTTCTTC
>TRBV4-1|.|TRBJ1-2|once
CASSQGRASCGYTF
TGCGCCAGCAGCCAGGGGAGGGCATCCTGTGGCTACACCTTC
>TRBV5-1|.|TRBJ2-1|many
CASSLAQSTRGAEQFF
TGCGCCAGCAGCTTGGCCCAATCCACGCGAGGGGCTGAGCAGTTCTTC
>TRBV24-1|TRBD2|TRBJ2-3|few
CATSDPTSESTDTQFF
TGTGCCACCAGTGATCCGACTAGCGAGAGCACAGATACGCAGTTTTTT
>TRBV4-2|TRBD1|TRBJ2-3|few
CASSPRDRELDTPYF
TGTGCCAGCAGCCCACGGGACAGGGAATTGGATACGCCGTATTTT